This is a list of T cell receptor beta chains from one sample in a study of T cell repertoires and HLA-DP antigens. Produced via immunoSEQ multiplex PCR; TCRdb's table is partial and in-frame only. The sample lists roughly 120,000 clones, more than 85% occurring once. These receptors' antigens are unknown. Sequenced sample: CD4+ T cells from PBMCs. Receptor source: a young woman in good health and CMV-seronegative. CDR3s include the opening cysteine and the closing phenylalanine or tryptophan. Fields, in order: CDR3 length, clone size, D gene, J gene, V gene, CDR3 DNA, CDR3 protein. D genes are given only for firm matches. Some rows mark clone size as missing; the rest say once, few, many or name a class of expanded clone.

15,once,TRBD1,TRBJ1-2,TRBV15,TGTGCCACCAGCAGAGGGCGGACAGGGAGCTATGGCTACACCTTC,CATSRGRTGSYGYTF
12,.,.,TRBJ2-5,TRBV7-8,TGTGCCAGCAGTCGCCGAGGGGAGACCCAGTACTTC,CASSRRGETQYF
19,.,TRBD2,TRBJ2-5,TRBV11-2,TGTGCCAGCAGCTTATCCCCGACTAGCGGGGGGTATGGCCAAGAGACCCAGTACTTC,CASSLSPTSGGYGQETQYF
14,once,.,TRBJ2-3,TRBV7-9,TGTGCCAGCAGCTTCAGTAGCGTCACAGATACGCAGTATTTT,CASSFSSVTDTQYF
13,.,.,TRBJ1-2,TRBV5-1,TGCGCCAGCAGTTTGTCTTTTATCGCCGGCTACACCTTC,CASSLSFIAGYTF
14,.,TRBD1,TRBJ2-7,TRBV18,TGTGCCAGCTCTCCGGGACAGGTATCCTACGAGCAGTACTTC,CASSPGQVSYEQYF
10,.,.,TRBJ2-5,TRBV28,TGTGCCAGCAGTCAGGAGACCCAGTACTTC,CASSQETQYF
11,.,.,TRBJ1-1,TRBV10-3,TGTGCCATCAGTGGTGACACTGAAGCTTTCTTT,CAISGDTEAFF
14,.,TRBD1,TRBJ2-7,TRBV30,TGTGCCTGGAGTGTAGGGGGCCCTTCCCTTGGGCAGTACTTC,CAWSVGGPSLGQYF
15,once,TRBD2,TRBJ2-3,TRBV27,TGTGCCAGCAATCGACTAGCGGTCCACACAGATACGCAGTATTTT,CASNRLAVHTDTQYF
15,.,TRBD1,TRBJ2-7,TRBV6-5,TGTGCCAGCAGTTACTCCAGGGACAGGACCTACGAGCAGTACTTC,CASSYSRDRTYEQYF
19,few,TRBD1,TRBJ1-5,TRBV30,TGTGCCTGGAGACGTAAATCCACCGGGACAGGGCAGGGCAATCAGCCCCAGCATTTT,CAWRRKSTGTGQGNQPQHF
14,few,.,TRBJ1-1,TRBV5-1,TGCGCCAGCAGCTGGGTGGCGGGAAACACTGAAGCTTTCTTT,CASSWVAGNTEAFF
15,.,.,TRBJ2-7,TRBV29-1,TGCAGCGTGGCCGTCCCGCGGGTGGGGGGCTACGAGCAGTACTTC,CSVAVPRVGGYEQYF
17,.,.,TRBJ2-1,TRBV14,TGTGCCAGCAGCCAATTGGCCGCGGCTAGCTTAACCAATGAGCAGTTCTTC,CASSQLAAASLTNEQFF
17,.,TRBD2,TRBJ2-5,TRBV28,TGTGCCAGCAGTTTTGTGGCGGGGGGGCTCCTCGGCAAGACCCAGTACTTC,CASSFVAGGLLGKTQYF
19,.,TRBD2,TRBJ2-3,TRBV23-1,TGCGCCAGCAGTCAAAAAAGCCCGGGGGGTACCCACCACACAGATACGCAGTATTTT,CASSQKSPGGTHHTDTQYF
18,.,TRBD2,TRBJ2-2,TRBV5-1,TGCGCCAGCAGCTTATTGGGAGGGGAGGTCGCGAACACCGGGGAGCTGTTTTTT,CASSLLGGEVANTGELFF
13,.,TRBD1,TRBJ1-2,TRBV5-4,TGTGCCGGGGGACAGGGTCAATACTATGGCTACACCTTC,CAGGQGQYYGYTF
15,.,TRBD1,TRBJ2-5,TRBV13,TGTGCCAGCAGCCGAACAGGGGAAGGTCGGGAGACCCAGTACTTC,CASSRTGEGRETQYF
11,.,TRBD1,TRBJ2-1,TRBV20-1,TGCAGCCACGGGACAGGGACGTCGCAGTTCTTC,CSHGTGTSQFF
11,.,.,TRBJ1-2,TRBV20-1,TGCAGTGCCCCGGACCACTATGGCTACACCTTC,CSAPDHYGYTF
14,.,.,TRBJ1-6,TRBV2,TGTGCCAGCATCGTCGGGGTGGGGAATTCACCCCTCCACTTT,CASIVGVGNSPLHF
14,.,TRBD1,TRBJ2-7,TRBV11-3,TGTGCCAGCAGCCCCGGACAGGGGGCCGGCGAGCAGTACTTC,CASSPGQGAGEQYF
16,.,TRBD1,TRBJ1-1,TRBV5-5,TGTGCCAGCAGCCAGGGGGACAGGGGGTGGAACACTGAAGCTTTCTTT,CASSQGDRGWNTEAFF
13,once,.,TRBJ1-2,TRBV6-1,TGTGCCAGCAGGGGGGATCTAGTCGGTGGCTACACCTTC,CASRGDLVGGYTF
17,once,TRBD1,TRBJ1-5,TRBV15,TGTGCCACCAGCAGGGAGTTTGGGACAGGGAGCAATCAGCCCCAGCATTTT,CATSREFGTGSNQPQHF
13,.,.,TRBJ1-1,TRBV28,TGTGCCAGCAGTTCGACAGGGAACACTGAAGCTTTCTTT,CASSSTGNTEAFF
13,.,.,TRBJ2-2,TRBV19,TGTGCCACCCCTCAGCTTAACACCGGGGAGCTGTTTTTT,CATPQLNTGELFF
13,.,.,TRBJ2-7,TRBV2,TGTGCCACTCTCCGGGGGAGCTCCTACGAGCAGTACTTC,CATLRGSSYEQYF
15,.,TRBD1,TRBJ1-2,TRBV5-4,TGTGCCAGCAGCTCCTCGGACAGGGAGGGCTATGGCTACACCTTC,CASSSSDREGYGYTF
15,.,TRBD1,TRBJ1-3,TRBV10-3,TGTGCCATCTCGGACCGGGACAGGTCCGGAAACACCATATATTTT,CAISDRDRSGNTIYF
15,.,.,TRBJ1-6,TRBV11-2,TGTGCCAGCAGCACCCCCACAGGGAAGAATTCACCCCTCCACTTT,CASSTPTGKNSPLHF
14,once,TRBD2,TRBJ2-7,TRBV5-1,TGCGCCAGCAGCCGTAGCGGGAGCAACTACGAGCAGTACTTC,CASSRSGSNYEQYF
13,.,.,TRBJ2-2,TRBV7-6,TGTGCCAGCTTGGGATGGGGCGGCGGGGAGCTGTTTTTT,CASLGWGGGELFF
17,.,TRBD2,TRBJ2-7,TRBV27,TGTGCCAGCAGAGCCTACATCCTGGGACTAGCTAGCTACGAGCAGTACTTC,CASRAYILGLASYEQYF
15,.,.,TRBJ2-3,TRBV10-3,TGTGCCATCAGTGGAGGGAATGTCGGCACAGATACGCAGTATTTT,CAISGGNVGTDTQYF
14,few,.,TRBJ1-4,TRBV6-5,TGTGCCAGCAGCCGCGGGGCAACTAATGAAAAACTGTTTTTT,CASSRGATNEKLFF
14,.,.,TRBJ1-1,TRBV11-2,TGTGCCAGCAGCCCGATTAGGGGGGCGTGGGAAGCTTTCTTT,CASSPIRGAWEAFF
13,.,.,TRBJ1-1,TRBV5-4,TGTGCCAGCAGCCTGCAGGGTGGAACTGAAGCTTTCTTT,CASSLQGGTEAFF
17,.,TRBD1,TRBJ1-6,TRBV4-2,TGTGCCAGCAGCCAAGGTTTCAGGGGGCGTCTCGGTTCACCCCTCCACTTT,CASSQGFRGRLGSPLHF
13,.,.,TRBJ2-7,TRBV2,TGTGCCAGCAAGTATTCTGGAGGGGGCGAGCAGTACTTC,CASKYSGGGEQYF
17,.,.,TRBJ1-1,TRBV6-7,TGTGCCAGACCAAGGGGGATCCCAATTTACCAGAACACTGAAGCTTTCTTT,CARPRGIPIYQNTEAFF
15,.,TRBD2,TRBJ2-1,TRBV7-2,TGTGCCAGCAGCTTAAGGCAGATACTAGCGGGGGAGCAGTTCTTC,CASSLRQILAGEQFF
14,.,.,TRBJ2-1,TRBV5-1,TGCGCCAGCAGCTTGGCGGCGGGATACAATGAGCAGTTCTTC,CASSLAAGYNEQFF
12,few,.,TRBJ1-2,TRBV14,TGTGCCAGCAGCCAAGTTAACTATGGCTACACCTTC,CASSQVNYGYTF
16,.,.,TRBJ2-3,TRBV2,TGTGCCAGCAGTGGGGGAGTAGCAGGGCCCACAGATACGCAGTATTTT,CASSGGVAGPTDTQYF
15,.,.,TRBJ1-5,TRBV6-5,TGTGCCAGCAGTTACTCGGGACCGAGCAATCAGCCCCAGCATTTT,CASSYSGPSNQPQHF
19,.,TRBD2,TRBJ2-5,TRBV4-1,TGCGCCAGCAGCCAAGGCCCCCGGACTAGCGGGAGGGCCTGGGAGACCCAGTACTTC,CASSQGPRTSGRAWETQYF
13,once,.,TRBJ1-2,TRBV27,TGTGCCAGCAGTCGGGACAAGTACTATGGCTACACCTTC,CASSRDKYYGYTF
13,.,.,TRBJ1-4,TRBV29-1,TGCAGCGTCTATGACCCGGGTCGTGAAAAACTGTTTTTT,CSVYDPGREKLFF
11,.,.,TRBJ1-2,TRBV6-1,TGTGCCAGCAGTTTCGACTATGGCTACACCTTC,CASSFDYGYTF
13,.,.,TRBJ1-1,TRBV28,TGTGCCAGCATCAAATGGGGGAACACTGAAGCTTTCTTT,CASIKWGNTEAFF
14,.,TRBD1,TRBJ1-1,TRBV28,TGTGCCAGCATCGCCGGGACAGAGAACACTGAAGCTTTCTTT,CASIAGTENTEAFF
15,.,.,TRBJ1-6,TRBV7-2,TGTGCCAGCAGCTCGAGTGGGGTCTATAATTCACCCCTCCACTTT,CASSSSGVYNSPLHF
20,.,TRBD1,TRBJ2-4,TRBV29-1,TGCAGCGTTGAAGATCTCAAGGGGGCGGAAAAAAGGCTAGCCAAAAACATTCAGTACTTC,CSVEDLKGAEKRLAKNIQYF
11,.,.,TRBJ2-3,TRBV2,TGTGCCAGCAGTCCGGGACGGACGCAGTATTTT,CASSPGRTQYF
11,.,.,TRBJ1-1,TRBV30,TGTGCCTGCCTTCTGAGGGAGGAGGCTTTCTTT,CACLLREEAFF
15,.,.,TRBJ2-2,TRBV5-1,TGCGCCAGCAGCTTGGTGGCAGGGGGGACCGGGGAGCTGTTTTTT,CASSLVAGGTGELFF